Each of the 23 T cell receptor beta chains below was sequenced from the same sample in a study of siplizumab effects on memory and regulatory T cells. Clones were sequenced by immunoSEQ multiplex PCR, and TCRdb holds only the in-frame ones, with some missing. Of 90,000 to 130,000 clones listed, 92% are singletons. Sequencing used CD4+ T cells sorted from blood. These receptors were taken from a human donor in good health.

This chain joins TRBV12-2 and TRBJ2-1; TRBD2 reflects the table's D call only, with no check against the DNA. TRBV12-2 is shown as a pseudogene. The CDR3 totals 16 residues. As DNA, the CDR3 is TGTGCAAGTCGGGCTAGCGGGTGTACAATCTACAATGAGCAGTTCTTC. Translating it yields CASRASGCTIYNEQFF.

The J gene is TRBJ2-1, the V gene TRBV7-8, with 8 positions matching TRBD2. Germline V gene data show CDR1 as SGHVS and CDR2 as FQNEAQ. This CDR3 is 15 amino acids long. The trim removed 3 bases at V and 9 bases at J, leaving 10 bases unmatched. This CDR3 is CASSFGSGGQGEQFF. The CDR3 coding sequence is TGTGCCAGCAGCTTCGGATCGGGAGGGCAGGGTGAGCAGTTCTTC. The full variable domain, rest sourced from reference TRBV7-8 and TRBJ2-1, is GAGVSQSPRYKVAKRGQDVALRCDPISGHVSLFWYQQALGQGPEFLTYFQNEAQLDKSGLPSDRFFAERPEGSVSTLKIQRTQQEDSAVYLCASSFGSGGQGEQFFGPGTRLTVL.

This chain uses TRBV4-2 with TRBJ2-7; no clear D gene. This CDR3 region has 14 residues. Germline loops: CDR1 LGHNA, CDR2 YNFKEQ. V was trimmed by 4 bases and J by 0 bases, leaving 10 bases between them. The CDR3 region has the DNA TGTGCCAGCAGCCCGGCGGACCGCTCCTACGAGCAGTACTTC. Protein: CASSPADRSYEQYF.

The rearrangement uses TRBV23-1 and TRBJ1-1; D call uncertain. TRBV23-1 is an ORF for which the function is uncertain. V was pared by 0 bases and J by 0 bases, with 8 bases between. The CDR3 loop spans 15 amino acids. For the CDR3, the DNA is TGCGCCAGCAGTCAATCGAAACGGATGAACACTGAAGCTTTCTTT. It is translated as CASSQSKRMNTEAFF.

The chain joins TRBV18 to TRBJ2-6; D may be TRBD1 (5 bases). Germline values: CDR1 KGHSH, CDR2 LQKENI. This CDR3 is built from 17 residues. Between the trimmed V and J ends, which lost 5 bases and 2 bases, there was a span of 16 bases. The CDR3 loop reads CASSTDILRAGANVLTF. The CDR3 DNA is TGTGCCAGCTCAACCGACATACTCAGGGCTGGGGCCAACGTCCTGACTTTC.

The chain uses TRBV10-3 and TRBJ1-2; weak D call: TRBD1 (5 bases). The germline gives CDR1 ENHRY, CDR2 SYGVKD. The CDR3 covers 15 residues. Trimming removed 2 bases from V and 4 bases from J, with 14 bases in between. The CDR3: CAISEGGAAGYGYTF. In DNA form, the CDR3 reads TGTGCCATCAGTGAGGGGGGTGCCGCAGGCTATGGCTACACCTTC.

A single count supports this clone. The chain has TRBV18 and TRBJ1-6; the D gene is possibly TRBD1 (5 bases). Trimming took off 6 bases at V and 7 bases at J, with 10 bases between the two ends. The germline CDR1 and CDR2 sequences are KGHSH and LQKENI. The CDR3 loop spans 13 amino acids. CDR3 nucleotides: TGTGCCAGCTCCAACGACAGAAATTCACCCCTCCACTTT. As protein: CASSNDRNSPLHF.

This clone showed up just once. The CDR3 reads CASIKSGDTEAFF. For the CDR3, the DNA is TGTGCCAGCATAAAGTCAGGGGACACTGAAGCTTTCTTT. The chain carries TRBV27 and TRBJ1-1; weak D call: TRBD1 (6 bases). Trimming stripped 7 bases from V and 3 bases from J, with 12 bases between. CDR1 MNHEY and CDR2 SMNVEV come from the germline V gene (reference sequence). The CDR3 spans 13 residues.

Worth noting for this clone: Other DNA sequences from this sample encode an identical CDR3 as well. The CDR3 loop is CASSLVPGTEAFF. The CDR3 DNA reads as TGTGCCAGCAGCTTAGTACCGGGCACTGAAGCTTTCTTT. V usage is TRBV7-9 and J usage is TRBJ1-1; D is uncertain. The ends were cut back, 1 base at V and 4 bases at J, with 7 bases in the middle. This CDR3 has 13 residues. Germline CDR1 SEHNR, CDR2 FQNEAQ (reference sequence).

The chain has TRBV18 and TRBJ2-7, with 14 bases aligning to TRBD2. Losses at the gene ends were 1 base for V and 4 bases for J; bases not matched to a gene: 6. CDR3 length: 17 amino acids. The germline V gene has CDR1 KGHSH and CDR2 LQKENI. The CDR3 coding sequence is TGTGCCAGCTCACCACTGGGACTAGCGGGAGATATTTACGAGCAGTACTTC. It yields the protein CASSPLGLAGDIYEQYF. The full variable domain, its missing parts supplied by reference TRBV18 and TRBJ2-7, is NAGVMQNPRHLVRRRGQEARLRCSPMKGHSHVYWYRQLPEEGLKFMVYLQKENIIDESGMPKERFSAEFPKEGPSILRIQQVVRGDSAAYFCASSPLGLAGDIYEQYFGPGTRLTVT.

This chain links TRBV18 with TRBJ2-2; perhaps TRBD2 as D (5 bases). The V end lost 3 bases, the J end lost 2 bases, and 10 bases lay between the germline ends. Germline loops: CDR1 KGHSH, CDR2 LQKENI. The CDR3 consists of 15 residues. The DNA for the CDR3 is TGTGCCAGCTCACCCTCGCTAGCAAACACCGGGGAGCTGTTTTTT. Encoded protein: CASSPSLANTGELFF.

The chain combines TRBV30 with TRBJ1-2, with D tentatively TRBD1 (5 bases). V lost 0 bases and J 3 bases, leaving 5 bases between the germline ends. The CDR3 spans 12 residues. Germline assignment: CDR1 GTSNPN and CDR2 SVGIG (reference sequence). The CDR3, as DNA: TGTGCCTGGAGTGTACAGGACTATGGCTACACCTTC. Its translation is CAWSVQDYGYTF.

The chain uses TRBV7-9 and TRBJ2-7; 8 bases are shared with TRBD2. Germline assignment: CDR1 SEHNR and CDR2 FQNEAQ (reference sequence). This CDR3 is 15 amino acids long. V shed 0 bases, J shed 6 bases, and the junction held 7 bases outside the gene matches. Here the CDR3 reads CASSLAEGLAGEQYF. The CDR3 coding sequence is TGTGCCAGCAGCTTAGCGGAGGGGCTAGCGGGCGAGCAGTACTTC. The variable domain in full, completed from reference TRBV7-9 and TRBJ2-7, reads DTGVSQNPRHKITKRGQNVTFRCDPISEHNRLYWYRQTLGQGPEFLTYFQNEAQLEKSRLLSDRFSAERPKGSFSTLEIQRTEQGDSAMYLCASSLAEGLAGEQYFGPGTRLTVT.

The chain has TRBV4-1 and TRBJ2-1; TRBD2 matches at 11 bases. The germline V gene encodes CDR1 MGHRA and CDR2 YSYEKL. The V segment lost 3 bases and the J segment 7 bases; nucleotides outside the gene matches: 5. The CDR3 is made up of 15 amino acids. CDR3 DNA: TGCGCCAGCAGCCATCTAGCGGGAGGTTGGAATGAGCAGTTCTTC. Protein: CASSHLAGGWNEQFF.

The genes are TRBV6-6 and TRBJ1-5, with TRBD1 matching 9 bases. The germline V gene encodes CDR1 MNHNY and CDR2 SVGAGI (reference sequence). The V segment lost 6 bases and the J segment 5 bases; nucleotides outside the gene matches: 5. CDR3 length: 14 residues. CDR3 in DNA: TGTGCCAGCAGCCAGGACAGGGGACATCAGCCCCAGCATTTT. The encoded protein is CASSQDRGHQPQHF.

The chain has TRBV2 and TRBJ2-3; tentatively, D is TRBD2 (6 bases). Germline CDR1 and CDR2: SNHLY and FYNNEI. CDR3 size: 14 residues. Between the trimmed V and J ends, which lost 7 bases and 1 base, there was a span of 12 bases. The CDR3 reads CASKPGLRTDTQYF. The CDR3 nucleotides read TGTGCCAGCAAGCCGGGACTCCGCACAGATACGCAGTATTTT.

CDR3 sequence (DNA): TGTGCCAGCAGCCGAGCAGGGCCCTTCGAGCAGTACTTC. As protein: CASSRAGPFEQYF. The genes are TRBV11-2 and TRBJ2-7, with D maybe TRBD1 (5 bases). V dropped 5 bases and J dropped 6 bases, with 14 bases sitting between them. This CDR3 region has 13 residues. Germline assignment: CDR1 SGHAT and CDR2 FQNNGV.

CDR3 loop: CASGTGPGELFF. The DNA of the CDR3 is TGCGCCAGCGGCACAGGACCCGGGGAGCTGTTTTTT. The chain recombines TRBV5-1 with TRBJ2-2; perhaps TRBD1 as D (5 bases). The germline gives CDR1 SGHRS, CDR2 YFSETQ. Trimming pared 7 bases from V and 6 bases from J, leaving 10 bases between. The CDR3 totals 12 residues. The full variable domain, rest sourced from reference TRBV5-1 and TRBJ2-2, is KAGVTQTPRYLIKTRGQQVTLSCSPISGHRSVSWYQQTPGQGLQFLFEYFSETQRNKGNFPGRFSGRQFSNSRSEMNVSTLELGDSALYLCASGTGPGELFFGEGSRLTVL.

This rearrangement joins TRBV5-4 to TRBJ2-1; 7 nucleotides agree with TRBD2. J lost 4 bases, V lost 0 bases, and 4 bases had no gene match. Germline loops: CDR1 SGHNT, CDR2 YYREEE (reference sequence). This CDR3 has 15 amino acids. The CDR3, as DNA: TGTGCCAGCAGCTTGGTTCCTAGCGGTTACAATGAGCAGTTCTTC. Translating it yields CASSLVPSGYNEQFF.

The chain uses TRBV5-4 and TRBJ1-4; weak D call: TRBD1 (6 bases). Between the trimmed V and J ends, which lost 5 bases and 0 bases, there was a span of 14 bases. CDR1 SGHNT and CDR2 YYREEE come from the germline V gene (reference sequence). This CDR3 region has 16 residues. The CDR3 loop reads CASSLQGSATNEKLFF. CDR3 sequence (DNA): TGTGCCAGCAGTTTACAGGGATCTGCAACTAATGAAAAACTGTTTTTT.

The CDR3 DNA follows: TGTGCCAGCAGCGAAAGTCGAAACACCATATATTTT. This gives the protein CASSESRNTIYF. This chain links TRBV7-2 with TRBJ1-3; D is undetermined. The germline gives CDR1 SGHTA, CDR2 FQGNSA. The length of the CDR3 is 12 residues. Trimming removed 5 bases from V and 5 bases from J, with 7 bases in between.

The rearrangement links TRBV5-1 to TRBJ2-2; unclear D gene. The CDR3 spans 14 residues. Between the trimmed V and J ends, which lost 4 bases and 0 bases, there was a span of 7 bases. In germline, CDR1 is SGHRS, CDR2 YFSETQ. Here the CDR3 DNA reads TGCGCCAGCAGCCGCGGAGCGAACACCGGGGAGCTGTTTTTT. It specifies CASSRGANTGELFF.

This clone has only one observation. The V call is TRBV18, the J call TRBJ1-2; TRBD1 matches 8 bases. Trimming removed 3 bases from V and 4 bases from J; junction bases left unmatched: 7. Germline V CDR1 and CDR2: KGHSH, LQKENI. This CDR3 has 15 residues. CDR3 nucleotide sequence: TGTGCCAGCTCACCTACACAGGGGGTGCTCTATGGCTACACCTTC. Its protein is CASSPTQGVLYGYTF.